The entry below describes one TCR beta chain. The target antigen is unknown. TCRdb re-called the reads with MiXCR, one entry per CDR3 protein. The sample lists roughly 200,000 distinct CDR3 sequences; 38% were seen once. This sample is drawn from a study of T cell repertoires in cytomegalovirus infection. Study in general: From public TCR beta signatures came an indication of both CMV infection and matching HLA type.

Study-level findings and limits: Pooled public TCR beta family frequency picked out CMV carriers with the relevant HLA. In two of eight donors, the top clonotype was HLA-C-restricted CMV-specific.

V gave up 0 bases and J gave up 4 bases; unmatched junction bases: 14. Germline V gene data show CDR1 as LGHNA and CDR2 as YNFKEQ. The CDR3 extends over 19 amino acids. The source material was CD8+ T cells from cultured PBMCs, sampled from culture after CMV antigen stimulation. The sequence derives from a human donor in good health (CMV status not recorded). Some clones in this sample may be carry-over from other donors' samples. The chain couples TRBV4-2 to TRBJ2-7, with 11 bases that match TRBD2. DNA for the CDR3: TGTGCCAGCAGCCAAGACCCGCAAACTAGCGGGAGTATGAGGTACGAGCAGTACTTC. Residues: CASSQDPQTSGSMRYEQYF.